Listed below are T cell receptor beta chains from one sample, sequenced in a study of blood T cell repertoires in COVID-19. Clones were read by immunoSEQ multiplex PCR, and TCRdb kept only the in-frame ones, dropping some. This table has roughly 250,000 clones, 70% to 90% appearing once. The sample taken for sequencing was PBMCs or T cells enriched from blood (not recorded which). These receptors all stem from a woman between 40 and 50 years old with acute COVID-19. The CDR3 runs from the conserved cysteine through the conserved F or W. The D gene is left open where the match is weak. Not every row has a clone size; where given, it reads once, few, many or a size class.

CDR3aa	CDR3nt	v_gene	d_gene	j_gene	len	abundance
CASSTHEGSAEAFF	TGTGCCAGCAGTACGCATGAGGGATCGGCTGAAGCTTTCTTT	TRBV2	.	TRBJ1-1	14	.
CASSPPGTGVFGYTF	TGCGCCAGCAGCCCCCCCGGGACAGGGGTTTTTGGCTACACCTTC	TRBV5-1	TRBD1	TRBJ1-2	15	few
CASSRDRGPYNEQFF	TGTGCCAGCAGCAGGGACAGGGGCCCATACAATGAGCAGTTCTTC	TRBV6-5	TRBD1	TRBJ2-1	15	.
CASSLGLAGGPVDPDTQYF	TGTGCCAGCAGCTTAGGACTAGCGGGAGGGCCAGTCGACCCAGATACGCAGTATTTT	TRBV7-2	TRBD2	TRBJ2-3	19	.
CASSVGKAGVGDIQYF	TGTGCCAGCAGCGTAGGAAAAGCGGGAGTTGGGGACATTCAGTACTTC	TRBV9	TRBD2	TRBJ2-4	16	.
CASSLAGGYEQFF	TGTGCCAGCAGCTTAGCGGGGGGCTATGAGCAGTTCTTC	TRBV11-3	.	TRBJ2-1	13	few
CASSLDSFGTSGRARNTGELFF	TGCGCCAGCAGCTTGGATTCGTTCGGGACTAGCGGGAGGGCCCGGAACACCGGGGAGCTGTTTTTT	TRBV5-1	TRBD2	TRBJ2-2	22	few
CASSFGQGPSGAKNIQYF	TGTGCCAGCAGTTTTGGACAGGGACCCTCGGGGGCCAAAAACATTCAGTACTTC	TRBV28	TRBD1	TRBJ2-4	18	few
CSARLRAEAFF	TGCAGTGCTAGATTGAGGGCTGAAGCTTTCTTT	TRBV20-1	.	TRBJ1-1	11	.
CASRGDQGGGYTF	TGTGCCAGTAGAGGGGACCAGGGGGGTGGCTACACCTTC	TRBV19	TRBD1	TRBJ1-2	13	.
CASSLFTGDISGNTIYF	TGTGCCAGCAGTTTATTTACGGGTGATATCTCTGGAAACACCATATATTTT	TRBV28	.	TRBJ1-3	17	.
CAGTGTGKTQYF	TGTGCCGGAACAGGGACGGGAAAGACCCAGTACTTC	TRBV2	.	TRBJ2-5	12	.
CVASAHGRDTGELFF	TGTGTTGCGTCGGCTCACGGGAGGGACACCGGGGAGCTGTTTTTT	TRBV27	TRBD2	TRBJ2-2	15	.
CASLNGGGTTDTQYF	TGTGCCAGCCTAAATGGGGGGGGCACCACAGATACGCAGTATTTT	TRBV28	.	TRBJ2-3	15	.
CASSLAVEGNTEAFF	TGTGCCAGCAGCTTGGCGGTGGAGGGAAACACTGAAGCTTTCTTT	TRBV5-4	.	TRBJ1-1	15	.
CASLPGENTGELFF	TGTGCCAGTTTACCGGGAGAGAACACCGGGGAGCTGTTTTTT	TRBV19	.	TRBJ2-2	14	.
CASSLNLLSTQYF	TGTGCCAGCAGCTTAAATCTCCTGTCGACCCAGTACTTC	TRBV7-9	.	TRBJ2-5	13	few
CASSGGQGAKLFF	TGTGCCAGCAGTGGGGGACAGGGGGCAAAACTGTTTTTT	TRBV28	TRBD1	TRBJ1-4	13	.
CAINAGQGARTNEKLFF	TGTGCCATCAATGCGGGACAGGGGGCTAGGACTAATGAAAAACTGTTTTTT	TRBV10-3	TRBD1	TRBJ1-4	17	.
CASNTRFFSPSTNEKLFF	TGTGCCAGCAACACTAGATTCTTTTCGCCTTCAACTAATGAAAAACTGTTTTTT	TRBV28	.	TRBJ1-4	18	.
CASSYLDKETQYF	TGTGCCAGCAGTTACCTCGACAAAGAGACCCAGTACTTC	TRBV6-2/TRBV6-3	.	TRBJ2-5	13	.
CAIKGKDRAFILSYEQYF	TGTGCCATTAAAGGGAAGGACAGGGCCTTCATTTTATCCTACGAGCAGTACTTC	TRBV19	TRBD1	TRBJ2-7	18	.
CASSSTGDNLYGYTF	TGTGCCAGCAGCTCCACAGGGGATAACCTTTATGGCTACACCTTC	TRBV5-8	TRBD1	TRBJ1-2	15	.
CASSEAGGEETQYF	TGTGCCAGCAGTGAAGCAGGGGGGGAAGAGACCCAGTACTTC	TRBV2	.	TRBJ2-5	14	.
CASSRDPDNDYGYTF	TGTGCCAGCAGTAGAGATCCGGACAACGACTATGGCTACACCTTC	TRBV6-5	.	TRBJ1-2	15	.
CASSGGQQNTEAFF	TGTGCCAGCAGTGGGGGACAGCAAAACACTGAAGCTTTCTTT	TRBV28	TRBD1	TRBJ1-1	14	.
CASSLTGFEQYF	TGTGCCAGCAGCTTAACGGGGTTCGAGCAGTACTTC	TRBV7-9	.	TRBJ2-7	12	.
CASSIDPNQPQHF	TGTGCCAGTAGTATAGACCCTAATCAGCCCCAGCATTTT	TRBV19	.	TRBJ1-5	13	few
CASSTGGTVELFF	TGTGCCAGTAGTACAGGGGGGACAGTCGAACTGTTTTTT	TRBV19	TRBD1	TRBJ1-4	13	once
CASSPDRGYGYTF	TGTGCCAGCAGCCCGGACAGGGGATATGGCTACACCTTC	TRBV27	TRBD1	TRBJ1-2	13	.
CAWSTPGYGYTF	TGTGCCTGGAGTACACCGGGCTATGGCTACACCTTC	TRBV30	.	TRBJ1-2	12	.
CASRDTENTEAFF	TGCGCCAGCCGAGATACAGAGAACACTGAAGCTTTCTTT	TRBV5-1	.	TRBJ1-1	13	.
CASSGMDRGNTEAFF	TGTGCCAGCAGCGGAATGGACAGGGGGAACACTGAAGCTTTCTTT	TRBV11-2	TRBD1	TRBJ1-1	15	.
CASSLDRGNEQFF	TGTGCCAGCAGTCTCGACCGGGGCAATGAGCAGTTCTTC	TRBV28	.	TRBJ2-1	13	few
CASSYPDREANYGYTF	TGTGCCAGCAGCTATCCGGACAGGGAAGCTAACTATGGCTACACCTTC	TRBV7-9	TRBD1	TRBJ1-2	16	.
CASSPQGGRNTEAFF	TGTGCCAGCTCACCACAGGGAGGTCGGAACACTGAAGCTTTCTTT	TRBV18	.	TRBJ1-1	15	.
CASSYVSGSGAGYTF	TGTGCCAGCAGTTACGTCTCCGGGAGCGGAGCCGGCTACACCTTC	TRBV6-5	.	TRBJ1-2	15	.
CSASGQISNTEAFF	TGCAGTGCCAGTGGACAGATCTCGAACACTGAAGCTTTCTTT	TRBV20-1	.	TRBJ1-1	14	once
CATSEGLGTGDQETQYF	TGTGCCACCAGTGAGGGATTGGGGACAGGGGACCAAGAGACCCAGTACTTC	TRBV24-1	TRBD1	TRBJ2-5	17	.
CASSLTHGQYNSPLHF	TGTGCCAGCAGCTTAACCCACGGACAGTATAATTCACCCCTCCACTTT	TRBV7-9	.	TRBJ1-6	16	once
CASTSGQGSYNEQFF	TGTGCCAGCACCTCGGGACAGGGTTCCTACAATGAGCAGTTCTTC	TRBV28	TRBD1	TRBJ2-1	15	.
CASSIVGEHYGYTF	TGTGCCAGTAGTATAGTCGGGGAGCACTATGGCTACACCTTC	TRBV19	.	TRBJ1-2	14	.
CASSIRTVSMNTEAFF	TGTGCCAGCAGTATAAGGACAGTTTCCATGAACACTGAAGCTTTCTTT	TRBV28	.	TRBJ1-1	16	.
CASRTAGGPQETQYF	TGTGCCAGCAGAACAGCGGGAGGGCCCCAAGAGACCCAGTACTTC	TRBV28	TRBD2	TRBJ2-5	15	once
CVDLEGSYNSPLHF	TGTGTGGACCTAGAGGGCTCCTATAATTCACCCCTCCACTTT	TRBV21-1	.	TRBJ1-6	14	many
CASSYGLNTEAFF	TGTGCCAGCAGCTACGGTTTGAACACTGAAGCTTTCTTT	TRBV12-3/TRBV12-4	.	TRBJ1-1	13	.
CASSYGTGPLPSEAFF	TGTGCCAGCAGTTACGGGACAGGGCCATTGCCTTCTGAAGCTTTCTTT	TRBV6-2/TRBV6-3	TRBD1	TRBJ1-1	16	.
CATSSGGTDYGYTF	TGTGCCACCAGCAGCGGAGGGACAGACTATGGCTACACCTTC	TRBV15	TRBD1	TRBJ1-2	14	.
CASSQYTGDGYEQYF	TGTGCCAGCAGCCAGTACACAGGGGACGGATACGAGCAGTACTTC	TRBV3-1/TRBV3-2	TRBD1	TRBJ2-7	15	once
CASSFPEDYGYTF	TGTGCCAGCAGTTTCCCAGAAGACTATGGCTACACCTTC	TRBV12-3/TRBV12-4	.	TRBJ1-2	13	.
CASSPEGAPGVGYTF	TGCGCCAGCAGCCCTGAGGGGGCGCCAGGTGTTGGCTACACCTTC	TRBV5-1	TRBD1	TRBJ1-2	15	.
CATSDLPGLAGESDTQYF	TGTGCCACCAGTGATCTGCCCGGACTAGCGGGAGAGTCAGATACGCAGTATTTT	TRBV24-1	TRBD2	TRBJ2-3	18	.
CASSQEEQVMNTEAFF	TGTGCCAGCAGCCAAGAGGAACAGGTTATGAACACTGAAGCTTTCTTT	TRBV4-2	.	TRBJ1-1	16	once
CASSLLGRAVNEQYF	TGTGCCAGCAGCTTATTAGGCAGGGCGGTCAACGAGCAGTACTTC	TRBV7-3	.	TRBJ2-7	15	.
CASSIVVPQGKNAEAFF	TGTGCCAGTAGTATAGTCGTGCCTCAGGGGAAAAACGCTGAAGCTTTCTTT	TRBV19	.	TRBJ1-1	17	.
CASSYSNSHGYTF	TGTGCCAGCAGTTACTCGAATAGTCATGGCTACACCTTC	TRBV6-5	.	TRBJ1-2	13	.
CATSEAGGATEAFF	TGTGCCACCAGTGAGGCCGGGGGGGCAACTGAAGCTTTCTTT	TRBV24-1	.	TRBJ1-1	14	.
CASMVTSGNTIYF	TGTGCCAGCATGGTGACATCTGGAAACACCATATATTTT	TRBV6-5	.	TRBJ1-3	13	.
CASSYPAAGAYNEQFF	TGTGCCAGCAGTTACCCTGCGGCGGGGGCGTACAATGAGCAGTTCTTC	TRBV6-6	.	TRBJ2-1	16	.